This entry is about one T cell receptor beta chain. The antigen remains unidentified. Sequenced by immunoSEQ multiplex PCR; TCRdb stores in-frame clones only, minus some. Of more than 110,000 clones listed, 88% are singletons. The sample belongs to a study of T cell responses to AZD1222 COVID-19 vaccine. Study outcomes and limitations: Seropositivity was recorded at baseline in only 6 or 7 AZD1222 recipients. Variant regions that are unmutated are reportedly the target of nearly half of spike-specific TCRs.

The sequence was collected from an adult who received the AZD1222 COVID-19 vaccine. Material: peripheral blood, obtained 28 days after the second AZD1222 dose.

CDR3 bases: TGTGCCAGCAGCTTCGGCGGGTCTGGGCAGCCCCAGCATTTT. It is translated as CASSFGGSGQPQHF. V gene TRBV7-2 combines with J gene TRBJ1-5; no clear D gene. This CDR3 has 14 amino acids. Germline-derived CDR1 and CDR2 are SGHTA and FQGNSA. V lost 3 bases and J 7 bases, leaving 13 bases between the germline ends.